These 2 T cell receptor beta chains came from one sample sequenced in a study of shared clonotypes between healthy human individuals. Sequencing used immunoSEQ multiplex PCR; TCRdb keeps in-frame clones, though not all of them. The sample has about 2.3 million clones; 85% to 95% are singletons. What was sequenced was naive CD4+ T cells from PBMCs. Subset of the sample: CD45RA+ positively selected. The receptors here all came from a man between 18 and 29 years old in good health. Some clones in this sample may be carry-over from other donors' samples.

This clone is a singleton in its sample. The chain has TRBV29-1 and TRBJ2-1, with D unclear. The CDR3 consists of 10 residues. V dropped 7 bases and J dropped 2 bases, with 3 bases sitting between them. The V gene's germline CDR1 is SQVTM and CDR2 ANQGSEA. The CDR3 DNA is TGCAGCGCCACCTACAATGAGCAGTTCTTC. Residues: CSATYNEQFF.

V usage is TRBV7-3 and J usage is TRBJ2-1; possibly TRBD2 for D (6 bases). The CDR3 is 16 residues long. CDR1 is SGHTA and CDR2 is FQGTGA in the germline V gene. V was clipped by 5 bases and J by 2 bases, with 16 bases between them. CDR3 amino acids: CASSPGALAAYNEQFF. The CDR3 DNA sequence: TGTGCCAGCAGCCCCGGGGCACTAGCTGCCTACAATGAGCAGTTCTTC.